This TCR beta chain originates from a study of identical twins. A universal primer site was created by template switching, with the cDNA bearing unique molecular identifiers. TCRdb reprocessed the 5' RACE reads with MiXCR, giving one entry per CDR3 protein. The sample holds some 710,000 distinct CDR3 sequences; over 5% are singletons and the top ten take 1.5% to 2%. This clonotype was counted between two and nine times. Its antigen is not known. Germline CDR1 and CDR2: MGHDK and SYGVNS. The CDR3 has 15 amino acids. The ends lost 4 bases at V and 5 bases at J; junction bases unmatched: 6. The study's findings and limits: Abundant beta clonotypes from cord blood bore fewer insertions; memory repertoires lacked this pattern. Models came in too low on out-of-frame TCR alpha sharing in monozygotic twins.

The receptor's source is a young man in good health. The rearrangement links TRBV25-1 to TRBJ1-1, with 11 bases lining up with TRBD1. Sequenced material: naive T cells sorted from blood. The CDR3 region is CASSGQGQGATEAFF. CDR3 DNA sequence: TGTGCCAGCAGTGGCCAAGGACAGGGGGCGACTGAAGCTTTCTTT.